This T cell receptor beta chain was captured by sequencing in a study of blood T cell repertoires in COVID-19. The authors' processing: Scientists estimated how many nucleated cells there were by amplifying reference gene primers. Sequencing was performed with immunoSEQ multiplex PCR; in TCRdb, only in-frame clones are kept and a portion is missing. That table supplies the V and J calls and clone size; D and trimming were determined from the DNA. The sample yields some 230,000 clones, about 85% seen once. CDR3 size: 16 residues. Trimming removed 2 bases from V and 5 bases from J; junction bases left unmatched: 4. CDR1 LGHDT and CDR2 YNNKEL come from the germline V gene (reference sequence).

This rearrangement joins TRBV3-1 (or the pseudogene TRBV3-2) to TRBJ2-2, with 11 positions matching TRBD1. Sequences were obtained from peripheral blood. The source of this sequence is a woman between 45 and 65 years old with COVID-19, enrolled during active disease. DNA of the CDR3: TGTGCCAGCAGCCAAAGGACAGGGGGCGATACCGGGGAGCTGTTTTTT. This encodes CASSQRTGGDTGELFF.